This T cell receptor (beta chain) is drawn from a study of vaccination and CD4 T cells after COVID-19. Study-level information: There were six male and four female convalescents, and two of them were Hispanic.

A few counts support this clonotype. Its antigen is unidentified. The sample's treatment: approximately nine-day PBMC culture with coronavirus spike peptide pools or control peptides (ViraFEST assay). With the Oncomine TCR Beta short-read assay, DNA from cultured CD4+ T cells was sequenced. MiXCR, applied by TCRdb to the PCR reads, yields one record per CDR3 protein. The data contain 10,000 to 15,000 distinct CDR3 sequences, roughly 54% of them singletons. CDR1 and CDR2 (germline): LNHDA, SQIVND (reference sequence). CDR3 length equals 15 residues. Trimming pared 1 base from V and 3 bases from J, leaving 12 bases between. Points from the study as a whole: For SARS-CoV-2-reactive clonotypes, the median went from about 20 to 38, a nonsignificant increase. The great majority, 304 of 307 vaccine-specific clones, proved spike mono-reactive in convalescent patients.

This chain connects TRBV19 to TRBJ1-2; D not certain. Sequenced material: CD4+ T cells from blood, cultured in vitro. This TCR was recovered from a human donor who had recovered from COVID-19. In DNA form, the CDR3 reads TGTGCCAGTAGTATAGGCCCGGGGAGGGACTATGGCTACACCTTC. Protein sequence: CASSIGPGRDYGYTF.